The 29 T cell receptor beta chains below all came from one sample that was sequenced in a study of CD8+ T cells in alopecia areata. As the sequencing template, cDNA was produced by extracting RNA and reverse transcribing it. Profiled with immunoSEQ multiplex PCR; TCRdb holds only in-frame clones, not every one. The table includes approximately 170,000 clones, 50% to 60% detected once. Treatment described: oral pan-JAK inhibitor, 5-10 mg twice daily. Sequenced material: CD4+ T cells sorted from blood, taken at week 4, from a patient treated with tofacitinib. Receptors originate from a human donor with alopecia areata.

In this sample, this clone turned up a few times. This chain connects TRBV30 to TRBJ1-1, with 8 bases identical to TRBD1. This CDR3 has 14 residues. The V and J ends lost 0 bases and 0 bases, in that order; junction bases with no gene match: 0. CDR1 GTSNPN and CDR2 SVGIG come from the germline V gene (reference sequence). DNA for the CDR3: TGTGCCTGGAGTGTACAGGGGGTGAACACTGAAGCTTTCTTT. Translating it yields CAWSVQGVNTEAFF.

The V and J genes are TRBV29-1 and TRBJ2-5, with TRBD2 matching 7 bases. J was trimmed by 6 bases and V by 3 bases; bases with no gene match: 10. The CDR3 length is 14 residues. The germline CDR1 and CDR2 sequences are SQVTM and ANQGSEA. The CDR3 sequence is CSVDAAGEWKTQYF. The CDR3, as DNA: TGCAGCGTTGACGCGGCGGGAGAGTGGAAGACCCAGTACTTC.

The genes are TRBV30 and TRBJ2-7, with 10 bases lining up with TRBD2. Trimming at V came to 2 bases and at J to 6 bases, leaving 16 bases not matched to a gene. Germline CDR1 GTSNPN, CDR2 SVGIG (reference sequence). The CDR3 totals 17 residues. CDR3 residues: CAWSPPPPLAGVSEQYF. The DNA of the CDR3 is TGTGCCTGGAGTCCACCACCCCCTCTAGCGGGAGTATCCGAGCAGTACTTC.

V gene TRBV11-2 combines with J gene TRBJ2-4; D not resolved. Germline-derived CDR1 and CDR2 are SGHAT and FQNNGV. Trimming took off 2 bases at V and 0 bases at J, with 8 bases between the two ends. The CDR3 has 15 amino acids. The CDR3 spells CASSLPILAKNIQYF. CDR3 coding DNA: TGTGCCAGCAGCTTACCAATCCTAGCCAAAAACATTCAGTACTTC. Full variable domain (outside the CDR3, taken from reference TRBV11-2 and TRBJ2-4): EAGVAQSPRYKIIEKRQSVAFWCNPISGHATLYWYQQILGQGPKLLIQFQNNGVVDDSQLPKDRFSAERLKGVDSTLKIQPAKLEDSAVYLCASSLPILAKNIQYFGAGTRLSVL.

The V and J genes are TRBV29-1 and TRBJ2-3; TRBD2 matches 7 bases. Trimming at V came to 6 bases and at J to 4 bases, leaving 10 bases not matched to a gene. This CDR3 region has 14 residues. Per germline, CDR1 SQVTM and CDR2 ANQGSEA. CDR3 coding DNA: TGCAGCGTCCTCCTAGCGGTGGGTCCAGATACGCAGTATTTT. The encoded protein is CSVLLAVGPDTQYF.

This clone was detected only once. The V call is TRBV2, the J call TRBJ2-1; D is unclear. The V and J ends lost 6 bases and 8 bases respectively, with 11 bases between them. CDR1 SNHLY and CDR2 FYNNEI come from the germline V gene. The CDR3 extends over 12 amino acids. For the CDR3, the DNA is TGTGCCAGCAGCGGAGTGGGTGATGAGCAGTTCTTC. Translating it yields CASSGVGDEQFF.

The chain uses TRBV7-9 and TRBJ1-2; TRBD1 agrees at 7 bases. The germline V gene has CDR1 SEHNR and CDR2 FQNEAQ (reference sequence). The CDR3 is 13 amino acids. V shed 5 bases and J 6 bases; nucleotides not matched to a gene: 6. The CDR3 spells CASSPTGRNGYTF. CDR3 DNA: TGTGCCAGCAGCCCGACAGGGAGGAATGGCTACACCTTC.

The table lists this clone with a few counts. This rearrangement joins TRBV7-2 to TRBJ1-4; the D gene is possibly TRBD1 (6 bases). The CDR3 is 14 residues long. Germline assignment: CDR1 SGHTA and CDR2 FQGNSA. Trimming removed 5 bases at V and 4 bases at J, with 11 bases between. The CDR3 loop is CASSKTGFNEKLFF. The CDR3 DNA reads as TGTGCCAGCAGCAAGACAGGCTTTAATGAAAAACTGTTTTTT.

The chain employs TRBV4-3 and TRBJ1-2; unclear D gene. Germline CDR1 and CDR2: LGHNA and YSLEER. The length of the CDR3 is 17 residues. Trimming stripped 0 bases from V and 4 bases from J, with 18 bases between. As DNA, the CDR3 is TGCGCCAGCAGCCAAGATATCCGGGCTCAAGAGGGCTATGGCTACACCTTC. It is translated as CASSQDIRAQEGYGYTF.

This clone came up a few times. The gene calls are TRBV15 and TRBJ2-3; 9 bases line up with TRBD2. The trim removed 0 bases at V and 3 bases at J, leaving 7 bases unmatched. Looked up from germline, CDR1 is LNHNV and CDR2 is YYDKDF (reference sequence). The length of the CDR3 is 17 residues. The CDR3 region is CATSRDRLAGNTDTQYF. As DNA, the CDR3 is TGTGCCACCAGCAGAGATCGGCTAGCGGGGAATACAGATACGCAGTATTTT. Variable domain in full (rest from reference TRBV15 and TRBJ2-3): DAMVIQNPRYQVTQFGKPVTLSCSQTLNHNVMYWYQQKSSQAPKLLFHYYDKDFNNEADTPDNFQSRRPNTSFCFLDIRSPGLGDTAMYLCATSRDRLAGNTDTQYFGPGTRLTVL.

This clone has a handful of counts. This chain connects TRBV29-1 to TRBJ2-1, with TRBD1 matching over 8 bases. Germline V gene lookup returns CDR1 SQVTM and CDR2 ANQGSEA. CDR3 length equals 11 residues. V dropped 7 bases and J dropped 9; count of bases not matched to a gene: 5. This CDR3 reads CSAPDRVEQFF. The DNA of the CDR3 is TGCAGCGCTCCGGACAGGGTTGAGCAGTTCTTC.

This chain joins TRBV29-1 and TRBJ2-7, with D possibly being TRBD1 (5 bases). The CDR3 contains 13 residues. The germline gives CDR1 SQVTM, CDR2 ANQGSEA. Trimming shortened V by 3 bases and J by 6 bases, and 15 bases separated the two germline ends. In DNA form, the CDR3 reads TGCAGCGTTGACGGCCAGGGCTCATCCGAGCAGTACTTC. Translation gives CSVDGQGSSEQYF.

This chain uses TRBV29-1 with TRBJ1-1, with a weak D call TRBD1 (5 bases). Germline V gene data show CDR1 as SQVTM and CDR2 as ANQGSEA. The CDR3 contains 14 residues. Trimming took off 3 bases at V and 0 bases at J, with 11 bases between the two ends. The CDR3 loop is CSVDGGGLNTEAFF. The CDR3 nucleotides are TGCAGCGTTGATGGGGGGGGATTGAACACTGAAGCTTTCTTT.

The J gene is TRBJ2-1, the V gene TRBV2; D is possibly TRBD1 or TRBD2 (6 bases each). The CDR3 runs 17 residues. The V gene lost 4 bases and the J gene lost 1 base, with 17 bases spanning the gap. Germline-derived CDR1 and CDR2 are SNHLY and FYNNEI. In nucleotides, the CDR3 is TGTGCCAGCAGTGGATACAGGGAGGAGTATTCCTACAATGAGCAGTTCTTC. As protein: CASSGYREEYSYNEQFF. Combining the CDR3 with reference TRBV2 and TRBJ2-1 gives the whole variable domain EPEVTQTPSHQVTQMGQEVILRCVPISNHLYFYWYRQILGQKVEFLVSFYNNEISEKSEIFDDQFSVERPDGSNFTLKIRSTKLEDSAMYFCASSGYREEYSYNEQFFGPGTRLTVL.

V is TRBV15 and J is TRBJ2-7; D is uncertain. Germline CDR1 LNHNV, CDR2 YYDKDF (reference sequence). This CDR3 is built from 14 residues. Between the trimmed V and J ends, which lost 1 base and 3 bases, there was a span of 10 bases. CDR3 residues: CATSRVGAYYEQYF. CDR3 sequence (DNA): TGTGCCACCAGCAGAGTTGGCGCATACTACGAGCAGTACTTC.

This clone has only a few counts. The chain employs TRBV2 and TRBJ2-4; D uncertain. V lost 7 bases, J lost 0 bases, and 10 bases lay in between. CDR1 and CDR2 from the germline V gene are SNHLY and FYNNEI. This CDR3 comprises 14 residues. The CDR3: CASIGELAKNIQYF. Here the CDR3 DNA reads TGTGCCAGCATTGGGGAATTAGCCAAAAACATTCAGTACTTC.

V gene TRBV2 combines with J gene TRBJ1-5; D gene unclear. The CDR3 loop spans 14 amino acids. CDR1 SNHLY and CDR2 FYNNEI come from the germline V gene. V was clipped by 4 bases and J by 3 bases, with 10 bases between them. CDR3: CASSAGSNNQPQHF. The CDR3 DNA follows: TGTGCCAGCAGTGCAGGCAGTAACAATCAGCCCCAGCATTTT.

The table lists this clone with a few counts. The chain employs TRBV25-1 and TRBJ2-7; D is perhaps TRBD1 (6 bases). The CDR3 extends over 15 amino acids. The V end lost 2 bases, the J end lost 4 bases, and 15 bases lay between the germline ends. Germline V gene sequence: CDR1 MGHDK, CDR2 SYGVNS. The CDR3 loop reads CASSEVGAGDYEQYF. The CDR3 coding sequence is TGTGCCAGCAGTGAAGTTGGGGCAGGGGATTACGAGCAGTACTTC.

The DNA of the CDR3 is TGTGCCAGCAGCTTAGGAGGCTACACCGGGGAGCTGTTTTTT. Protein product: CASSLGGYTGELFF. J is TRBJ2-2 and V is TRBV7-2, with D hard to call. V lost 1 base, J lost 3 bases, and 6 bases lay in between. The CDR3 is made up of 14 amino acids. From germline, CDR1 is SGHTA and CDR2 FQGNSA.

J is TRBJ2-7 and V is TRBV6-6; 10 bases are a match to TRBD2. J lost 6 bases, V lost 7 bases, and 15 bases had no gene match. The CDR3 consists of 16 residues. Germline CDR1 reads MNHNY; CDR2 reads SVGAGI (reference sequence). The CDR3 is CASTPVPSGRASEQYF. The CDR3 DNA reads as TGTGCCAGCACCCCCGTCCCCAGCGGGAGGGCATCCGAGCAGTACTTC.

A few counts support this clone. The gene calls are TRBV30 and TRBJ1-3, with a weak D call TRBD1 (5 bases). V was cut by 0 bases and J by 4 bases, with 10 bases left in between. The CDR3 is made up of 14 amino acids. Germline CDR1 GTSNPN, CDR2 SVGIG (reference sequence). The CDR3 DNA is TGTGCCTGGAGTGTCGGCCAGGGAGGAAACACCATATATTTT. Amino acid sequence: CAWSVGQGGNTIYF. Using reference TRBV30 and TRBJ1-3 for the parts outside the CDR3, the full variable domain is SQTIHQWPATLVQPVGSPLSLECTVEGTSNPNLYWYRQAAGRGLQLLFYSVGIGQISSEVPQNLSASRPQDRQFILSSKKLLLSDSGFYLCAWSVGQGGNTIYFGEGSWLTVV.

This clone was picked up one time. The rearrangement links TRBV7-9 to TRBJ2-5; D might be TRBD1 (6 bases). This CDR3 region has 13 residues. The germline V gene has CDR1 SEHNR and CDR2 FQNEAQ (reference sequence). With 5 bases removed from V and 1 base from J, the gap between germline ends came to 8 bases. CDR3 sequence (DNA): TGTGCCAGCAGCCGGACAGCCCAAGAGACCCAGTACTTC. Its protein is CASSRTAQETQYF.

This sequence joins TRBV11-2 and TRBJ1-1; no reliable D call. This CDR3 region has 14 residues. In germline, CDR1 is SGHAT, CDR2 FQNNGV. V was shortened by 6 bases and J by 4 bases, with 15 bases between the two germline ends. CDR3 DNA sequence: TGTGCCAGCAGTTTGTATCCCTCGAGCACTGAAGCTTTCTTT. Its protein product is CASSLYPSSTEAFF.

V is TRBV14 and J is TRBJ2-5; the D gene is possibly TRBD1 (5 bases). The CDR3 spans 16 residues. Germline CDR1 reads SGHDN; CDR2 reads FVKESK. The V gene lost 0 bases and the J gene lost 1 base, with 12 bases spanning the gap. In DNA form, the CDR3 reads TGTGCCAGCAGCCAAGAAGAAGGGGAAATCCAAGAGACCCAGTACTTC. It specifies CASSQEEGEIQETQYF.

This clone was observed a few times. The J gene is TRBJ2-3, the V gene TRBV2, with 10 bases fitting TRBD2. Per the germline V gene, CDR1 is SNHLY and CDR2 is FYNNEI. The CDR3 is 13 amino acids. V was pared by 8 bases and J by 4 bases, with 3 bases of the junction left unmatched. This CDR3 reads CASEAGGADTQYF. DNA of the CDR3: TGTGCCAGCGAAGCGGGAGGGGCAGATACGCAGTATTTT.

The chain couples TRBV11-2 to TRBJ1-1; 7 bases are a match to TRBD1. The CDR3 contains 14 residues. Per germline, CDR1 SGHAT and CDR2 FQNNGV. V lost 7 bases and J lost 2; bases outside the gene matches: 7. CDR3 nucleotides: TGTGCCAGCACCCTTTGGACAGGTAACACTGAAGCTTTCTTT. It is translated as CASTLWTGNTEAFF.

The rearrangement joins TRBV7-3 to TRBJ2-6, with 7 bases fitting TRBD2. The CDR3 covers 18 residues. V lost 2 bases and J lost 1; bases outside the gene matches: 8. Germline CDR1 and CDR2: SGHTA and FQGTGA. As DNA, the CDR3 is TGTGCCAGCAGCTTACGGCAGCGGGGATCTTCTGGGGCCAACGTCCTGACTTTC. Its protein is CASSLRQRGSSGANVLTF. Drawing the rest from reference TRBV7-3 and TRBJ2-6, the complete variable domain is GAGVSQTPSNKVTEKGKYVELRCDPISGHTALYWYRQSLGQGPEFLIYFQGTGAADDSGLPNDRFFAVRPEGSVSTLKIQRTERGDSAVYLCASSLRQRGSSGANVLTFGAGSRLTVL.

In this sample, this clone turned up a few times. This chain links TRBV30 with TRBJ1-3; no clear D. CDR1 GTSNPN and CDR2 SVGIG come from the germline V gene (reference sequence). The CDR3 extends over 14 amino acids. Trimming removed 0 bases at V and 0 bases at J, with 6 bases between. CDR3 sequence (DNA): TGTGCCTGGAGTGTAAACCCCTCTGGAAACACCATATATTTT. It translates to CAWSVNPSGNTIYF.

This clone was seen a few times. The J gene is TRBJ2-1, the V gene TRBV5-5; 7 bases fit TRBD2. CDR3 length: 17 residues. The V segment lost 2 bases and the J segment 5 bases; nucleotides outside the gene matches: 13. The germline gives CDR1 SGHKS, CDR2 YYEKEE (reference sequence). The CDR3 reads CASSLRGREWSHNEQFF. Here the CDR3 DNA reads TGTGCCAGCAGCTTAAGAGGGCGGGAGTGGAGTCACAATGAGCAGTTCTTC.